This T cell receptor (beta chain) was documented in a study of T cells in Graves' hyperthyroidism and ophthalmopathy. Investigators excluded patients with uncontrolled infection, other autoimmune disease, pregnancy or lactation. The length of the CDR3 is 12 residues. Per the germline V gene, CDR1 is MGHDK and CDR2 is SYGVNS. V lost 3 bases to trimming and J lost 8 bases; unmatched junction nucleotides: 1. RNA transcripts provided the source from which TCR beta CDR3 regions were amplified. HTBI primers were the set used in a first-round RT-PCR of the TCR CDR3. One entry per CDR3 protein results from TCRdb running MiXCR on the multiplex PCR reads. Among 250,000 to 300,000 distinct CDR3 sequences, about 15% were seen once, and the ten largest hold approximately 60%. This clonotype was seen ten or more times.

This chain connects TRBV25-1 to TRBJ2-1; 7 bases are shared with TRBD2. Sequenced material: blood. This TCR was sampled from a woman aged 55-70 years with Graves' ophthalmopathy. The CDR3 DNA reads as TGTGCCAGCAGTGAGGGGGGGGATGAGCAGTTCTTC. Amino acid sequence: CASSEGGDEQFF. Based on the CDR3 plus reference TRBV25-1 and TRBJ2-1, the full variable domain is EADIYQTPRYLVIGTGKKITLECSQTMGHDKMYWYQQDPGMELHLIHYSYGVNSTEKGDLSSESTVSRIRTEHFPLTLESARPSHTSQYLCASSEGGDEQFFGPGTRLTVL.